Sequencing of this TCR beta chain was carried out in a study of T cells in Graves' hyperthyroidism and ophthalmopathy. Researchers amplified the TCR beta CDR3 regions from RNA transcripts. HTBI primers were the set used in a first-round RT-PCR of the TCR CDR3. Via MiXCR, TCRdb re-called the multiplex PCR reads, giving one row per CDR3 protein. The sample lists about 680,000 distinct CDR3 sequences, about 35% seen once, with around 29% in the top ten. As concerns this clonotype: No antigen is known for it.

No ophthalmopathy progression within 18 months constituted stable Graves' hyperthyroidism. The hyperthyroidism patients had all been newly diagnosed, and their disease duration was under 2 months. Their ages ranged from 18 to 65 years. With V trimmed by 8 bases and J by 4 bases, 7 bases remained unmatched. From germline, CDR1 is MNHNY and CDR2 SVGAGI (reference sequence). The CDR3 has 13 residues. Findings and limits, study-wide: Using 13 V-J features, a model discriminated ophthalmopathy from stable hyperthyroidism. In blood, most of the thyroid clonotypes expanded above 0.001 were also present.

This sequence was found in a woman aged 40 to 50 with Graves' hyperthyroidism. The specimen sequenced was blood. The chain is built from TRBV6-6 and TRBJ1-1; 7 bases map to TRBD1. CDR3 amino acids: CASGYRGSTEAFF. The CDR3 DNA follows: TGTGCCAGCGGCTACAGGGGATCCACTGAAGCTTTCTTT.